This T cell receptor (beta chain) originates from a study of blood T cell repertoires in COVID-19. Turning to the study itself: The analysed material was cDNA or gDNA that came from T cells, B-cell-depleted T cells, or PBMCs.

Authors' processing steps: Amplified reference gene primers provided the basis for estimating nucleated cell counts. Sequencing was performed with immunoSEQ multiplex PCR; in TCRdb, only in-frame clones are kept and a portion is missing. From that table come the V and J calls and clone size; the DNA was used to work out D and trimming. Of some 64,000 clones listed, over 65% are singletons. CDR3 length: 15 residues. The ends lost 7 bases at V and 4 bases at J; junction bases unmatched: 8. Germline V gene data show CDR1 as SGHNT and CDR2 as YENEEA. This clonotype was obtained from a man in his sixties with COVID-19, enrolled during active disease. The J gene is TRBJ2-3, the V gene TRBV11-3, with TRBD2 matching 10 bases. The specimen was peripheral blood. In DNA form, the CDR3 reads TGTGCCAGCACCCCGGGACTAGCGCGGTCAGATACGCAGTATTTT. Its protein product is CASTPGLARSDTQYF. The variable domain in full, with the rest retrieved from reference TRBV11-3 and TRBJ2-3, is EAGVVQSPRYKIIEKKQPVAFWCNPISGHNTLYWYLQNLGQGPELLIRYENEEAVDDSQLPKDRFSAERLKGVDSTLKIQPAELGDSAVYLCASTPGLARSDTQYFGPGTRLTVL.